Each of the 32 T cell receptor beta chains below was sequenced from the same sample in a study of shared clonotypes between healthy human individuals. Only in-frame clones appear in the TCRdb table, and some are missing; sequencing was by immunoSEQ multiplex PCR. The sample has about 490,000 clones; 76% are singletons. Sequencing was carried out using PBMCs. The source is a woman between 40 and 50 years old in good health. Some clones in this sample may be carry-over from other donors' samples.

CDR3 sequence reads: CASRAPYEQYF. As DNA, the CDR3 is TGTGCCAGCAGGGCTCCCTACGAGCAGTACTTC. This rearrangement joins TRBV28 to TRBJ2-7, with unresolved D. Germline V gives CDR1 MDHEN, CDR2 SYDVKM. This CDR3 is built from 11 residues. V was cut by 6 bases and J by 2 bases, with 5 bases left in between.

The V and J genes are TRBV7-9 and TRBJ1-1; D gene uncertain. The CDR3 runs to 13 residues. Trimming removed 4 bases from V and 0 bases from J, with 6 bases in between. The germline gives CDR1 SEHNR, CDR2 FQNEAQ (reference sequence). CDR3 bases: TGTGCCAGCAGCTACTCGGTGAACACTGAAGCTTTCTTT. It translates to CASSYSVNTEAFF.

The V and J genes are TRBV6-5 and TRBJ2-7; no clear D. Germline V gene lookup returns CDR1 MNHEY and CDR2 SVGAGI. The CDR3 sequence is 13 residues long. Trimming stripped 0 bases from V and 7 bases from J, with 10 bases between. CDR3 DNA: TGTGCCAGCAGTTACTCCTGGGATGGGGAGCAGTACTTC. It yields the protein CASSYSWDGEQYF.

The V call is TRBV5-5, the J call TRBJ1-1, with D possibly matching TRBD1 (5 bases). The CDR3 runs to 16 residues. The germline gives CDR1 SGHKS, CDR2 YYEKEE (reference sequence). The V end lost 4 bases, the J end lost 1 base, and 17 bases lay between the germline ends. The DNA for the CDR3 is TGTGCCAGCAGCCCGGAGGCGGGGGAGTGGAACACTGAAGCTTTCTTT. Translating gives CASSPEAGEWNTEAFF.

The sample holds a few counts of this clone. The chain carries TRBV7-8 and TRBJ1-5; 9 positions agree with TRBD1. The CDR3 consists of 14 residues. J gave up 6 bases and V 4 bases, and 4 bases lay outside the gene matches. Germline V gives CDR1 SGHVS, CDR2 FQNEAQ. CDR3 nucleotides: TGTGCCAGCAGCTACAACAGGGGGCTTCAGCCCCAGCATTTT. Amino acids: CASSYNRGLQPQHF.

Remarks on this clone: At one end the junction does not follow the germline gene, possibly because of a read error. The V call is TRBV5-1, the J call TRBJ2-1; D is unresolved. This CDR3 comprises 15 residues. Germline assignment: CDR1 SGHRS and CDR2 YFSETQ. The CDR3 DNA reads TGCGCCAGCAGCCTTCAAGATCTCTCCTACAATGGGCAGTTCTTC. Translated, it gives CASSLQDLSYNGQFF.

The chain carries TRBV25-1 and TRBJ2-3; possibly TRBD2 for D (5 bases). The V and J ends lost 5 bases and 1 base respectively, with 13 bases between them. The germline V gene has CDR1 MGHDK and CDR2 SYGVNS. CDR3 length equals 15 residues. The CDR3 bases are TGTGCCAGCAGTCTAGCTAGGGCGGGCACAGATACGCAGTATTTT. This sequence encodes CASSLARAGTDTQYF.

The table lists this clone with a count of one. The gene calls are TRBV9 and TRBJ2-1, with D perhaps matching TRBD1 or TRBD2 (7 bases each). The CDR3 has 15 amino acids. CDR1 is SGDLS and CDR2 is YYNGEE in the germline V gene. Trimming removed 4 bases from V and 4 bases from J, with 15 bases in between. This CDR3 is CASSPGGEGYNEQFF. In DNA, the CDR3 is TGTGCCAGCAGCCCAGGGGGGGAAGGGTACAATGAGCAGTTCTTC.

J is TRBJ2-7 and V is TRBV5-6, with 7 bases aligning to TRBD2. Per germline, CDR1 SGHDT and CDR2 YYEEEE. The V gene end was trimmed by 4 bases and the J gene end by 4 bases; junction bases not matched to a gene: 8. The CDR3 is made up of 14 amino acids. The CDR3 loop is CASSPWGGSYEQYF. The CDR3 DNA reads TGTGCCAGCAGCCCCTGGGGCGGGAGTTACGAGCAGTACTTC.

The chain joins TRBV7-9 to TRBJ2-1; 11 bases fit TRBD2. Germline trimming cut 7 bases from V and 8 bases from J; bases unmatched to any gene: 7. This CDR3 has 14 amino acids. Germline CDR1 reads SEHNR; CDR2 reads FQNEAQ (reference sequence). The CDR3 here is CASTTSGSFYEQFF. CDR3 DNA sequence: TGTGCCAGCACCACTAGCGGGAGTTTTTATGAGCAGTTCTTC.

The chain carries TRBV4-2 and TRBJ1-4, with D maybe TRBD1 (6 bases). Germline CDR1 reads LGHNA; CDR2 reads YNFKEQ. This CDR3 spans 17 amino acids. V shed 0 bases and J shed 8 bases, with 19 bases lying between them. For the CDR3, the DNA is TGTGCCAGCAGCCAAGAGGGTACGACAGGCGAGGGGGAAAAACTGTTTTTT. Residues: CASSQEGTTGEGEKLFF.

This chain uses TRBV27 with TRBJ1-1; D might be TRBD1 (5 bases). Germline assignment: CDR1 MNHEY and CDR2 SMNVEV (reference sequence). V was clipped by 5 bases and J by 4 bases, with 17 bases between them. CDR3 length: 15 residues. CDR3 loop: CASSLGGGRGTEAFF. CDR3 sequence (DNA): TGTGCCAGCAGTCTCGGCGGGGGGAGGGGCACTGAAGCTTTCTTT.

The V and J genes are TRBV4-3 and TRBJ2-3; the D gene is possibly TRBD2 (5 bases). CDR1 LGHNA and CDR2 YSLEER come from the germline V gene. The CDR3 sequence is 16 residues long. Trimming stripped 0 bases from V and 2 bases from J, with 12 bases between. The CDR3 DNA follows: TGCGCCAGCAGCCAAGAGATGGAGGAGTTCACAGATACGCAGTATTTT. This sequence encodes CASSQEMEEFTDTQYF.

Only one count was recorded for this clone. The V call is TRBV14, the J call TRBJ2-7; 8 bases map to TRBD2. CDR3 size: 20 residues. The germline V gene encodes CDR1 SGHDN and CDR2 FVKESK. The J segment lost 0 bases and the V segment lost 1 base, leaving 17 bases of the junction unmatched. CDR3 sequence (DNA): TGTGCCAGCAGCCAAGGCTTAGGGTCCGGGCTAGCGGGTTACTCCTACGAGCAGTACTTC. Translating gives CASSQGLGSGLAGYSYEQYF.

For the CDR3, the DNA is TGTGCCAGCAGCTTAGCCGGTGCGGGAGGGTCGGGCTCCTACAATGAGCAGTTCTTC. This sequence encodes CASSLAGAGGSGSYNEQFF. This chain links TRBV7-2 with TRBJ2-1; 9 positions agree with TRBD2. V dropped 0 bases and J dropped 0; count of bases not matched to a gene: 9. The CDR3 runs to 19 residues. CDR1 is SGHTA, CDR2 FQGNSA, per germline.

The chain is built from TRBV3-1 (or the pseudogene TRBV3-2) and TRBJ2-3; no reliable D call. The V gene's germline CDR1 is LGHDT and CDR2 YNNKEL (reference sequence). With 10 bases removed from V and 5 bases from J, the gap between germline ends came to 4 bases. This CDR3 comprises 9 residues. CDR3 sequence: CAMQDTQYF. The CDR3 nucleotides are TGTGCCATGCAAGATACGCAGTATTTT.

This clone showed up many times. Other DNA variants within this sample encode the same CDR3. The rearrangement links TRBV23-1 to TRBJ2-7; 7 bases map to TRBD1. TRBV23-1 carries the ORF label, with uncertain function. CDR3 length equals 14 residues. With 3 bases clipped from V and 4 bases from J, the junction kept 6 bases outside the gene matches. For the CDR3, the DNA is TGCGCCAGCAGTCACCCAGGGGGTGGGTACGAGCAGTACTTC. It specifies CASSHPGGGYEQYF.

The chain combines TRBV5-1 with TRBJ1-1, with D uncertain. The CDR3 loop spans 13 amino acids. Germline CDR1 SGHRS, CDR2 YFSETQ. V was pared by 2 bases and J by 3 bases, with 8 bases between. CDR3 amino acids: CASSFNRDTEAFF. The CDR3 coding sequence is TGCGCCAGCAGCTTTAACAGAGACACTGAAGCTTTCTTT.

The chain has TRBV7-2 and TRBJ2-2; TRBD1 or TRBD2 may be the D gene (5 bases each). From germline, CDR1 is SGHTA and CDR2 FQGNSA. The V and J ends lost 1 base and 9 bases respectively, with 15 bases between them. The length of the CDR3 is 15 residues. In nucleotides, the CDR3 is TGTGCCAGCAGCTTAGAGGTGGGGGTGTCCCGGGAGCTGTTTTTT. It translates to CASSLEVGVSRELFF.

With respect to this clone: Other nucleotide sequences in the sample specify the same CDR3. V gene TRBV29-1 combines with J gene TRBJ2-7, with TRBD2 identical over 10 bases. With 3 bases clipped from V and 3 bases from J, the junction kept 2 bases outside the gene matches. This CDR3 has 13 residues. CDR1 is SQVTM, CDR2 ANQGSEA, per germline. CDR3 amino acids: CSVELAGVYEQYF. CDR3 in DNA: TGCAGCGTTGAGCTAGCGGGGGTCTACGAGCAGTACTTC.

This rearrangement joins TRBV6-1 to TRBJ2-7; D is undetermined. Germline V gene sequence: CDR1 MNHNS, CDR2 SASEGT. V was trimmed by 0 bases and J by 9 bases, leaving 12 bases between them. This CDR3 comprises 13 residues. The chain's CDR3 is CASSEAERTRQYF. CDR3 coding DNA: TGTGCCAGCAGTGAAGCTGAGAGAACTCGGCAGTACTTC.

CDR3 sequence reads: CASSEIWGTAPYEQYF. Here the CDR3 DNA reads TGCGCCAGCAGTGAGATATGGGGCACTGCCCCTTACGAGCAGTACTTC. This chain links TRBV10-1 with TRBJ2-7, with D possibly being TRBD1 (5 bases). Germline CDR1 and CDR2: WNHNN and SYGVQD (reference sequence). This CDR3 has 16 residues. V gave up 2 bases and J gave up 4 bases, with 18 bases separating them.

This clone has just a few counts. The chain carries TRBV30 and TRBJ2-2, with D perhaps TRBD2 (5 bases). V was trimmed by 7 bases and J by 3 bases, leaving 15 bases between them. Germline V CDR1 and CDR2: GTSNPN, SVGIG (reference sequence). The CDR3 runs to 14 residues. This CDR3 is CASGRTADTGELFF. CDR3 bases: TGTGCCTCCGGCCGTACAGCGGACACCGGGGAGCTGTTTTTT.

The gene calls are TRBV28 and TRBJ2-7, with 9 positions matching TRBD1. The germline V gene has CDR1 MDHEN and CDR2 SYDVKM. The junction had 14 bases not matched to a gene; V was cut back by 6 bases and J by 8 bases. The CDR3 totals 15 residues. CDR3 protein: CASRQPGQGRLKQYF. Written as DNA, the CDR3 is TGTGCCAGCAGGCAACCGGGACAGGGAAGGTTGAAGCAGTACTTC.

The rearrangement uses TRBV7-2 and TRBJ1-1; D unclear. Germline values: CDR1 SGHTA, CDR2 FQGNSA. The CDR3 consists of 14 residues. V gave up 0 bases and J gave up 0 bases, with 5 bases separating them. The CDR3 region has the DNA TGTGCCAGCAGCTTAGCTGGGGTGAACACTGAAGCTTTCTTT. This translates into CASSLAGVNTEAFF.

The chain recombines TRBV12-2 with TRBJ2-7; the table assigns TRBD2, which was not confirmed against the DNA. TRBV12-2 is assigned pseudogene status. The CDR3 consists of 14 residues. CDR3 coding DNA: TGTGCAAGTCGCTTCAGTCGGGGTCGGTACGAGCAGTACTTC. Translation: CASRFSRGRYEQYF.

The V and J genes are TRBV27 and TRBJ2-5; D remains unclear. V was shortened by 5 bases and J by 5 bases, with 9 bases between the two germline ends. Germline CDR1 MNHEY, CDR2 SMNVEV (reference sequence). This CDR3 has 12 residues. CDR3 DNA: TGTGCCAGCAGTCTAGTAAGGGAGACCCAGTACTTC. Protein product: CASSLVRETQYF.

The DNA for the CDR3 is TGTGCCTGGGGGACAGGACTTAGCAATCAGCCCCAGCATTTT. It encodes CAWGTGLSNQPQHF. The rearrangement joins TRBV30 to TRBJ1-5, with 8 bases fitting TRBD1. Germline V gene data show CDR1 as GTSNPN and CDR2 as SVGIG (reference sequence). Trimming took 5 bases from V and 0 from J; bases not matched to a gene: 3. There are 14 residues in the CDR3.

The chain couples TRBV10-3 to TRBJ2-7, with TRBD2 as a possible D gene (7 bases). The CDR3 is 13 residues long. Germline V gives CDR1 ENHRY, CDR2 SYGVKD. V dropped 8 bases and J dropped 3 bases, with 14 bases sitting between them. The CDR3 nucleotides read TGTGCCATCCGGGGGGCGGTGGACTACGAGCAGTACTTC. Encoded protein: CAIRGAVDYEQYF.

The sample holds a few counts of this clone. The V gene is TRBV7-9, the J gene TRBJ1-5, with a tentative D call TRBD1 (5 bases). The germline V gene encodes CDR1 SEHNR and CDR2 FQNEAQ (reference sequence). CDR3 length equals 14 residues. With 4 bases removed from V and 0 bases from J, the gap between germline ends came to 7 bases. In nucleotides, the CDR3 is TGTGCCAGCAGCTACACAGGTAGCAATCAGCCCCAGCATTTT. Translation: CASSYTGSNQPQHF.

The rearrangement links TRBV29-1 to TRBJ2-3; 10 nucleotides agree with TRBD2. Unmatched junction bases numbered 15, after V lost 1 base and J lost 2 bases. From germline, CDR1 is SQVTM and CDR2 ANQGSEA. CDR3 size: 19 residues. For the CDR3, the DNA is TGCAGCGTTGAAGTACGGGAACTAGCGGGGCGACGTGTCACAGATACGCAGTATTTT. Translated, it gives CSVEVRELAGRRVTDTQYF.

V gene TRBV5-8 combines with J gene TRBJ1-1; D call uncertain. V gave up 5 bases and J gave up 1 base, with 9 bases separating them. The germline gives CDR1 SGHTS, CDR2 YDEGEE. The CDR3 sequence is 13 residues long. The CDR3 DNA follows: TGTGCCAGCAGTGGATTGACGAACACTGAAGCTTTCTTT. Translated: CASSGLTNTEAFF.